Below are 8 T cell receptor beta chains sequenced from a single sample in a study of blood T cell repertoires in COVID-19. TCRdb keeps only in-frame clones here, not all; method: immunoSEQ multiplex PCR. The sample holds 120,000 or so clones, over 75% seen once. Sequencing was carried out using peripheral blood. The receptor set was obtained from a man in his sixties with active or convalescent COVID-19.

This clone occurred once. The genes are TRBV27 and TRBJ2-1, with TRBD2 matching over 9 bases. CDR1 is MNHEY and CDR2 is SMNVEV in the germline V gene (reference sequence). Losses at the gene ends were 5 bases for V and 10 bases for J; bases not matched to a gene: 9. This CDR3 has 14 amino acids. DNA for the CDR3: TGTGCCAGCAGTCCGCCGGGACTAGCTGGGGAGCAGTTCTTC. The encoded protein is CASSPPGLAGEQFF.

This sequence joins TRBV11-2 and TRBJ1-6; a weak D match, TRBD1 (5 bases). This CDR3 has 16 amino acids. CDR1 and CDR2 (germline): SGHAT, FQNNGV. Trimming removed 3 bases from V and 0 bases from J, with 9 bases in between. Here the CDR3 reads CASSFQGISYNSPLHF. The CDR3 nucleotides read TGTGCCAGCAGCTTCCAGGGAATCTCCTATAATTCACCCCTCCACTTT. The full variable domain, its missing parts supplied by reference TRBV11-2 and TRBJ1-6, is EAGVAQSPRYKIIEKRQSVAFWCNPISGHATLYWYQQILGQGPKLLIQFQNNGVVDDSQLPKDRFSAERLKGVDSTLKIQPAKLEDSAVYLCASSFQGISYNSPLHFGNGTRLTVT.

The rearrangement joins TRBV6-6 to TRBJ2-2, with D possibly TRBD1 on 6 matching bases. Trimming took off 6 bases at V and 4 bases at J, with 9 bases between the two ends. Germline V gene sequence: CDR1 MNHNY, CDR2 SVGAGI (reference sequence). This CDR3 region has 13 residues. As DNA, the CDR3 is TGTGCCAGCAGGCAGGGGTCCACCGGGGAGCTGTTTTTT. It translates to CASRQGSTGELFF.

This clone has at least ten counts. This rearrangement joins TRBV6-4 to TRBJ2-2; D is perhaps TRBD1 (5 bases). This CDR3 region has 14 residues. V lost 7 bases and J lost 5, with 14 bases in between. Germline assignment: CDR1 MRHNA and CDR2 SNTAGT. The CDR3 reads CASTSTPGTGELFF. As DNA, the CDR3 is TGTGCCAGCACCTCGACGCCAGGGACCGGGGAGCTGTTTTTT.

The table lists this clone with a few counts. This sequence joins TRBV7-7 and TRBJ2-3; 12 bases align to TRBD2. V gave up 0 bases and J gave up 0 bases; unmatched junction bases: 4. The CDR3 has 18 amino acids. CDR1 is SSHAT, CDR2 FNYEAQ, per germline (reference sequence). The DNA of the CDR3 is TGTGCCAGCAGCTTAGCCCTAGCGGGAGGGTCTAGCACAGATACGCAGTATTTT. Its protein product is CASSLALAGGSSTDTQYF.

This chain joins TRBV7-2 and TRBJ2-2; tentative D call: TRBD2 (6 bases). CDR1 SGHTA and CDR2 FQGNSA come from the germline V gene. The V gene lost 3 bases and the J gene lost 1 base, with 15 bases spanning the gap. This CDR3 has 17 residues. The CDR3 loop reads CASSLASARGNTGELFF. The CDR3, as DNA: TGTGCCAGCAGCTTGGCTAGCGCCCGGGGGAACACCGGGGAGCTGTTTTTT. The full variable domain, in which reference TRBV7-2 and TRBJ2-2 provide the parts outside the CDR3, is GAGVSQSPSNKVTEKGKDVELRCDPISGHTALYWYRQSLGQGLEFLIYFQGNSAPDKSGLPSDRFSAERTGGSVSTLTIQRTQQEDSAVYLCASSLASARGNTGELFFGEGSRLTVL.

The chain carries TRBV5-1 and TRBJ2-1; 9 nucleotides align to TRBD1. The CDR3 runs to 14 residues. Losses at the gene ends were 7 bases for V and 8 bases for J; bases not matched to a gene: 10. From germline, CDR1 is SGHRS and CDR2 YFSETQ. The CDR3 sequence is CASQPGQGVHEQFF. For the CDR3, the DNA is TGCGCCAGCCAACCGGGACAGGGTGTTCATGAGCAGTTCTTC.

This chain links TRBV9 with TRBJ1-2; 7 bases align to TRBD1. Germline CDR1 reads SGDLS; CDR2 reads YYNGEE. CDR3 size: 15 residues. The V segment lost 4 bases and the J segment 2 bases; nucleotides outside the gene matches: 8. CDR3 DNA sequence: TGTGCCAGCAGCAGACGGGACAGCCAGAACTATGGCTACACCTTC. It specifies CASSRRDSQNYGYTF.